Each of the 27 T cell receptor beta chains below was sequenced from the same sample in a study of shared T cell receptors in the human thymus. The assay was immunoSEQ multiplex PCR, and TCRdb's table has in-frame clones only and misses some. Among 450,000 to 650,000 clones listed, roughly 74% were seen once. The sample was also reused in another study, on human thymus T cells.

What was sequenced was thymocytes. These receptors were collected from a boy under two years old with a congenital heart defect.

The chain uses TRBV28 and TRBJ1-1, with a weak D call TRBD1 (6 bases). This CDR3 contains 14 residues. Germline CDR1 reads MDHEN; CDR2 reads SYDVKM. Trimming took off 5 bases at V and 1 base at J, with 11 bases between the two ends. The CDR3 DNA follows: TGTGCCAGCAGTCCGGGACACGCGAACACTGAAGCTTTCTTT. Translation gives CASSPGHANTEAFF.

The chain employs TRBV27 and TRBJ2-2; a possible D gene is TRBD2 (6 bases). CDR1 MNHEY and CDR2 SMNVEV come from the germline V gene (reference sequence). V lost 5 bases and J lost 6, with 13 bases in between. This CDR3 spans 14 amino acids. The CDR3 spells CASSHLGEAGELFF. CDR3 coding DNA: TGTGCCAGCAGTCACTTAGGGGAGGCCGGGGAGCTGTTTTTT.

The V gene is TRBV25-1, the J gene TRBJ1-1; no clear D gene. The germline gives CDR1 MGHDK, CDR2 SYGVNS. CDR3 length equals 15 residues. Deletions cut 5 bases from V and 5 bases from J, with 18 bases between. The CDR3 is CASSPPEPDVTEAFF. For the CDR3, the DNA is TGTGCCAGCAGTCCCCCGGAGCCTGACGTAACTGAAGCTTTCTTT.

Here the CDR3 DNA reads TGTGCCACCAGCAGAGATCTGTCCTACGAGCAGTACTTC. Protein product: CATSRDLSYEQYF. The chain links TRBV15 to TRBJ2-5; D is ambiguous. The J call is doubtful: the DNA matches TRBJ2-7 better. Germline V CDR1 and CDR2: LNHNV, YYDKDF (reference sequence). The CDR3 sequence is 13 residues long.

The chain recombines TRBV16 with TRBJ1-1, with TRBD1 identical over 10 bases. Trimming took 1 base from V and 3 from J; bases not matched to a gene: 11. The length of the CDR3 is 18 residues. Per the germline V gene, CDR1 is KGHSY and CDR2 is FQNENV. The CDR3 nucleotides read TGTGCCAGCAGCCAATTGGTTGGGACAGGGGAGGGGGACACTGAAGCTTTCTTT. Protein: CASSQLVGTGEGDTEAFF.

The V call is TRBV5-1, the J call TRBJ2-7; a weak D match, TRBD1 (6 bases). Trimming shortened V by 0 bases and J by 2 bases, and 12 bases separated the two germline ends. Germline CDR1 reads SGHRS; CDR2 reads YFSETQ. The CDR3 covers 15 residues. The CDR3 loop reads CASSLGAQGTYEQYF. As DNA, the CDR3 is TGCGCCAGCAGCTTGGGAGCCCAGGGGACCTACGAGCAGTACTTC.

V and J are TRBV28 and TRBJ2-7, with 9 positions matching TRBD1. The CDR3 is 15 amino acids. After removal of 6 bases from V and 4 bases from J, the junction contained 10 bases not matched to a gene. Germline assignment: CDR1 MDHEN and CDR2 SYDVKM. DNA of the CDR3: TGTGCCAGCAGCCGTACCGGGACAGGGCAATACGAGCAGTACTTC. Amino acid sequence: CASSRTGTGQYEQYF.

This chain joins TRBV6-5 and TRBJ1-1, with D maybe TRBD1 (6 bases). The V gene's germline CDR1 is MNHEY and CDR2 SVGAGI. The CDR3 is 13 amino acids. The ends were cut back, 6 bases at V and 5 bases at J, with 13 bases in the middle. The CDR3 DNA reads as TGTGCCAGCAGAGGGGGAGCGTGGACTGAAGCTTTCTTT. Its translation: CASRGGAWTEAFF.

The chain employs TRBV19 and TRBJ2-7; 8 bases fit TRBD1. CDR1 and CDR2 (germline): LNHDA, SQIVND (reference sequence). With V trimmed by 6 bases and J by 4 bases, 14 bases remained unmatched. The CDR3 loop spans 16 amino acids. The CDR3 sequence is CASSTKPGQEGYEQYF. CDR3 coding DNA: TGTGCCAGTAGCACCAAACCGGGACAGGAAGGGTACGAGCAGTACTTC.

This chain connects TRBV12-5 to TRBJ2-7; possibly TRBD2 for D (6 bases). Germline V gene data show CDR1 as LGHNT and CDR2 as FRNRAP. CDR3 size: 13 residues. V was shortened by 5 bases and J by 3 bases, with 11 bases between the two germline ends. CDR3 coding DNA: TGTGCTAGTGGTCCTTGGGGGGACTACGAGCAGTACTTC. Translation gives CASGPWGDYEQYF.

This clone was detected a few times. The V call is TRBV30, the J call TRBJ1-1; D remains ambiguous. V dropped 4 bases and J dropped 6 bases, with 18 bases sitting between them. The CDR3 has 14 residues. Germline-derived CDR1 and CDR2 are GTSNPN and SVGIG (reference sequence). The CDR3 sequence is CAWTPFSLGPEAFF. Written as DNA, the CDR3 is TGTGCCTGGACCCCGTTCTCCCTGGGCCCTGAAGCTTTCTTT.

The chain links TRBV4-3 to TRBJ1-1, with D tentatively TRBD1 (5 bases). CDR3 length: 15 residues. Germline-derived CDR1 and CDR2 are LGHNA and YSLEER. V was shortened by 0 bases and J by 1 base, with 9 bases between the two germline ends. The CDR3 reads CASSQDDSWNTEAFF. CDR3 nucleotide sequence: TGCGCCAGCAGCCAAGATGACAGTTGGAACACTGAAGCTTTCTTT.

The V gene is TRBV7-9, the J gene TRBJ2-3, with 11 bases aligning to TRBD2. The J segment lost 0 bases and the V segment lost 0 bases, leaving 2 bases of the junction unmatched. CDR1 and CDR2 from the germline V gene are SEHNR and FQNEAQ (reference sequence). This CDR3 region has 17 residues. CDR3: CASSLARTSGSTDTQYF. The CDR3 DNA sequence: TGTGCCAGCAGCTTAGCCCGGACTAGCGGGAGCACAGATACGCAGTATTTT.

This chain links TRBV11-3 with TRBJ2-1; D unclear. Trimming pared 1 base from V and 6 bases from J, leaving 16 bases between. Per the germline V gene, CDR1 is SGHNT and CDR2 is YENEEA. The CDR3 extends over 16 amino acids. CDR3 bases: TGTGCCAGCAGCTTAGGTCCTGGGCGAGCCACCAATGAGCAGTTCTTC. Its translation is CASSLGPGRATNEQFF.

CDR3 DNA sequence: TGTGCCAGCAGCTCCCCCGGGACAGGGGTCTACGAGCAGTACTTC. Translation: CASSSPGTGVYEQYF. The chain uses TRBV11-3 and TRBJ2-7; TRBD1 matches 10 bases. Germline trimming cut 4 bases from V and 3 bases from J; bases unmatched to any gene: 6. Germline loops: CDR1 SGHNT, CDR2 YENEEA. The CDR3 length is 15 residues.

This rearrangement joins TRBV7-6 to TRBJ2-2, with D possibly matching TRBD2 (6 bases). Trimming cost V 1 base and J 1 base, with 16 bases left between them. The CDR3 extends over 18 amino acids. Germline V gives CDR1 SGHVS, CDR2 FNYEAQ. The CDR3 spells CASSLGMVGGLNTGELFF. The CDR3 nucleotides read TGTGCCAGCAGCTTAGGGATGGTCGGGGGTCTGAACACCGGGGAGCTGTTTTTT.

The chain uses TRBV7-9 and TRBJ2-5; 7 bases match TRBD2. Losses at the gene ends were 1 base for V and 4 bases for J; bases not matched to a gene: 15. The germline CDR1 and CDR2 sequences are SEHNR and FQNEAQ (reference sequence). The length of the CDR3 is 18 residues. The CDR3 coding sequence is TGTGCCAGCAGCTTAGGCCGGGACTACTTGAAAGGTGGAGAGACCCAGTACTTC. Its protein product is CASSLGRDYLKGGETQYF.

V gene TRBV5-1 combines with J gene TRBJ2-1; 9 bases fit TRBD2. V lost 2 bases to trimming and J lost 8 bases; unmatched junction nucleotides: 8. The CDR3 contains 15 residues. From germline, CDR1 is SGHRS and CDR2 YFSETQ. The CDR3 loop reads CASSFSGSSRDEQFF. The CDR3 DNA is TGCGCCAGCAGCTTTAGCGGGAGCTCTAGAGATGAGCAGTTCTTC.

This chain joins TRBV29-1 and TRBJ2-2, with D maybe TRBD1 (5 bases). V lost 3 bases and J lost 6, with 17 bases in between. The germline gives CDR1 SQVTM, CDR2 ANQGSEA. This CDR3 spans 15 amino acids. Here the CDR3 reads CSVEVETDSAGELFF. The CDR3 region has the DNA TGCAGCGTTGAGGTGGAGACCGACAGTGCCGGGGAGCTGTTTTTT.

DNA of the CDR3: TGTGCCAGCAGCTACCCGGGACTAGCGGGGTACCAAGAGACCCAGTACTTC. Translation: CASSYPGLAGYQETQYF. The V call is TRBV11-2, the J call TRBJ2-5, with 13 nucleotides matching TRBD2. CDR3 size: 17 residues. The germline V gene encodes CDR1 SGHAT and CDR2 FQNNGV. V trimming: 4 bases; J trimming: 0 bases; junction bases outside the gene matches: 5.

V is TRBV27 and J is TRBJ2-2; 7 nucleotides match TRBD1. Germline values: CDR1 MNHEY, CDR2 SMNVEV (reference sequence). V lost 6 bases to trimming and J lost 4 bases; unmatched junction nucleotides: 14. This CDR3 spans 17 amino acids. The CDR3 region is CASSPSNDRVGTGELFF. CDR3 DNA sequence: TGTGCCAGCAGCCCTTCCAACGACAGGGTAGGCACCGGGGAGCTGTTTTTT.

The chain employs TRBV2 and TRBJ2-1; D gene unclear. Trimming took off 5 bases at V and 0 bases at J, with 14 bases between the two ends. Looked up from germline, CDR1 is SNHLY and CDR2 is FYNNEI. This CDR3 contains 16 residues. The CDR3 region is CASSPSPVSSYNEQFF. The CDR3 DNA reads as TGTGCCAGCAGTCCTAGTCCGGTCAGCTCCTACAATGAGCAGTTCTTC.

CDR3 region: CASSENSGRAFSEQFF. The DNA for the CDR3 is TGTGCCAGCAGTGAAAACAGCGGGAGGGCCTTTAGTGAGCAGTTCTTC. The genes are TRBV6-4 and TRBJ2-1; 10 nucleotides match TRBD2. Per the germline V gene, CDR1 is MRHNA and CDR2 is SNTAGT. This CDR3 has 16 residues. Trimming cost V 3 bases and J 9 bases; bases outside gene matches: 11.

Remarks on this clone: Other DNA variants within this sample encode the same CDR3. The chain links TRBV2 to TRBJ2-7; tentatively, D is TRBD2 (6 bases). The length of the CDR3 is 13 residues. The ends were cut back, 7 bases at V and 0 bases at J, with 10 bases in the middle. Germline lookup yields CDR1 SNHLY and CDR2 FYNNEI. The CDR3, as DNA: TGTGCCAGCACGGGCGGGGCCTCCTACGAGCAGTACTTC. Its translation is CASTGGASYEQYF.

The chain combines TRBV25-1 with TRBJ1-1, with unresolved D. The CDR3 loop spans 11 amino acids. Trimming removed 5 bases from V and 4 bases from J, with 5 bases in between. Germline lookup yields CDR1 MGHDK and CDR2 SYGVNS. The CDR3 is CASSLSTEAFF. CDR3 coding DNA: TGTGCCAGCAGTTTGAGCACTGAAGCTTTCTTT.

This rearrangement joins TRBV5-8 to TRBJ2-1, with D possibly matching TRBD1 (6 bases). V was shortened by 7 bases and J by 0 bases, with 14 bases between the two germline ends. Germline lookup yields CDR1 SGHTS and CDR2 YDEGEE. The CDR3 contains 15 residues. The chain's CDR3 is CASGRTGSSYNEQFF. CDR3 nucleotide sequence: TGTGCCAGCGGACGCACAGGGAGCTCCTACAATGAGCAGTTCTTC.

This chain connects TRBV20-1 to TRBJ1-1; D is ambiguous. There are 10 residues in the CDR3. Trimming took off 3 bases at V and 7 bases at J, with 6 bases between the two ends. Germline loops: CDR1 DFQATT, CDR2 SNEGSKA (reference sequence). The CDR3 is CSARRFEAFF. The CDR3 DNA is TGCAGTGCTAGGCGGTTTGAAGCTTTCTTT.